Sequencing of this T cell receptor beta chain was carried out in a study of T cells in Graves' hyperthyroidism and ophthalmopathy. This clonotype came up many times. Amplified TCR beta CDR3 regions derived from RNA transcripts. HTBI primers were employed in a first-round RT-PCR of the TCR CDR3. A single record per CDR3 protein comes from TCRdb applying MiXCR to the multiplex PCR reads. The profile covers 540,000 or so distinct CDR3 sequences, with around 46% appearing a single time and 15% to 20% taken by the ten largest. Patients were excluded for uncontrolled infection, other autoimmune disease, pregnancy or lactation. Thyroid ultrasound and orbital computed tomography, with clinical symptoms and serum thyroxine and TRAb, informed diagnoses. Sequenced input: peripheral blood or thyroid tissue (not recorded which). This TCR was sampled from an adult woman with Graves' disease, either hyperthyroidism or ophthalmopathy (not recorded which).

For the CDR3, the DNA is TGCGCCAGCAGCTTACAGGAGGGCGGCACCGGGGAGCTGTTTTTT. As protein: CASSLQEGGTGELFF. V usage is TRBV5-1 and J usage is TRBJ2-2; D may be TRBD2 (6 bases). V was trimmed by 2 bases and J by 4 bases, leaving 12 bases between them. The V gene's germline CDR1 is SGHRS and CDR2 YFSETQ. This CDR3 has 15 amino acids.